The source of this T cell receptor beta chain is a study of blood T cell repertoires in COVID-19. This clone was counted a few times. Assay used: immunoSEQ multiplex PCR; TCRdb lists only in-frame clones, some missing. Among 270,000 or so clones listed, roughly 90% were seen once. This clonotype was sampled from a woman between 25 and 40 years old with active or convalescent COVID-19. Sequenced: peripheral blood.

The CDR3 DNA sequence: TGTGCCAGTAGTATAGTCAGGGATGCCTCTGAAGCTTTCTTT. This translates into CASSIVRDASEAFF. The chain is built from TRBV19 and TRBJ1-1; tentative D call: TRBD1 (5 bases). CDR1 is LNHDA, CDR2 SQIVND, per germline (reference sequence). Trimming cost V 1 base and J 6 bases, with 12 bases left between them. This CDR3 spans 14 amino acids.